Detailed here is one TCR beta chain. This sample is part of a study of control samples from healthy donors and cancer patients. This CDR3 region has 11 residues. V was clipped by 4 bases and J by 5 bases, with 5 bases between them. Method: immunoSEQ multiplex PCR; TCRdb's copy keeps in-frame clones and lacks some. The data contain just over 150,000 clones, around 90% of them seen just once; the ten biggest clones take up 12%. The TCR comes from a man aged 25-40 years in good health. The rearrangement joins TRBV12-3 or TRBV12-4 to TRBJ1-1, with D unclear. Sequenced material: blood. CDR3 sequence: CASSYGTEAFF. The CDR3 DNA reads TGTGCCAGCAGTTACGGGACTGAAGCTTTCTTT.